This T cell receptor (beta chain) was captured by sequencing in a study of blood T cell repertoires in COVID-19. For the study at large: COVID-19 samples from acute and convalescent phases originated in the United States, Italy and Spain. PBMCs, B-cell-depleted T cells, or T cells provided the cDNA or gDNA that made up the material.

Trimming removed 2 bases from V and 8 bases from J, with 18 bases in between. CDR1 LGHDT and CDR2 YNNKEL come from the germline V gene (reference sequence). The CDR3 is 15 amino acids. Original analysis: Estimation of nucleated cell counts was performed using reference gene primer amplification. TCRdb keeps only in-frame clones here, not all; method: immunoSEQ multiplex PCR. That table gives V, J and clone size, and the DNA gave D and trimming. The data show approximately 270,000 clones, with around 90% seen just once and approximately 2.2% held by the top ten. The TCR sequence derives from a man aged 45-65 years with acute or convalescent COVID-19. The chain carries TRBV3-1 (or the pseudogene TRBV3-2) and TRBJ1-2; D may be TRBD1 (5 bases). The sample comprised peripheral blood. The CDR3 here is CASSQIREKRDGYTF. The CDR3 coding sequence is TGTGCCAGCAGCCAAATCCGGGAGAAGAGGGACGGCTACACCTTC.